The 28 T cell receptor beta chains below all came from one sample that was sequenced in a study of T-cell memory formation after mild COVID-19. TCRdb re-analysed the 5' RACE reads in MiXCR, keeping a single row per CDR3 protein. The profile covers 380,000 or so distinct CDR3 sequences, with under 15% appearing a single time and approximately 20% taken by the ten largest. Material: PBMCs or a T cell subset sorted from them (not recorded which). The receptors were gathered from a young man who had mild COVID-19 (a few samples of this study predate the infection). Cell type and time point are not known.

This clonotype showed up many times. The gene calls are TRBV12-5 and TRBJ2-1; tentative D call: TRBD2 (6 bases). Per germline, CDR1 LGHNT and CDR2 FRNRAP. Between the trimmed V and J ends, which lost 1 base and 8 bases, there was a span of 9 bases. There are 13 residues in the CDR3. The CDR3 DNA sequence: TGTGCTAGTGGTTTGGGCGGGGCGGATGAGCAGTTCTTC. Its translation: CASGLGGADEQFF. Combining the CDR3 with reference TRBV12-5 and TRBJ2-1 gives the whole variable domain DARVTQTPRHKVTEMGQEVTMRCQPILGHNTVFWYRQTMMQGLELLAYFRNRAPLDDSGMPKDRFSAEMPDATLATLKIQPSEPRDSAVYFCASGLGGADEQFFGPGTRLTVL.

A few counts support this clonotype. The J gene is TRBJ2-3, the V gene TRBV27, with a weak D call TRBD2 (6 bases). The CDR3 totals 14 residues. The germline gives CDR1 MNHEY, CDR2 SMNVEV (reference sequence). Trimming took off 8 bases at V and 0 bases at J, with 12 bases between the two ends. The CDR3 spells CASRPGGSTDTQYF. CDR3 bases: TGTGCCAGCCGACCTGGGGGGAGCACAGATACGCAGTATTTT.

The CDR3 reads CASSSTSGPYEQYF. The CDR3 DNA sequence: TGTGCCAGCAGCAGTACCTCAGGCCCCTACGAGCAGTACTTC. This chain connects TRBV7-9 to TRBJ2-7; D unclear. Germline values: CDR1 SEHNR, CDR2 FQNEAQ (reference sequence). The CDR3 totals 14 residues. V was shortened by 5 bases and J by 2 bases, with 13 bases between the two germline ends.

This CDR3 is CASSSRGPIYNEQFF. CDR3 in DNA: TGTGCCAGCAGTTCCCGGGGGCCAATCTACAATGAGCAGTTCTTC. V is TRBV6-2 or TRBV6-3 and J is TRBJ2-1, with D perhaps TRBD1 or TRBD2 (6 bases each). Trimming took 4 bases from V and 3 from J, leaving 13 bases between them. Germline loops: CDR1 MNHEY, CDR2 SVGEGT. The CDR3 contains 15 residues.

This clonotype was counted between two and nine times. The V gene is TRBV7-9, the J gene TRBJ2-3; TRBD2 matches at 8 bases. The CDR3 has 16 residues. The ends lost 4 bases at V and 6 bases at J; junction bases unmatched: 12. Germline CDR1 is SEHNR and CDR2 is FQNEAQ (reference sequence). The CDR3, as DNA: TGTGCCAGCAGCTCCCTTGGGCGGGGGGCCGAGGATACGCAGTATTTT. Protein product: CASSSLGRGAEDTQYF.

V gene TRBV29-1 combines with J gene TRBJ1-2; perhaps TRBD1 as D (6 bases). Germline-derived CDR1 and CDR2 are SQVTM and ANQGSEA. Trimming shortened V by 3 bases and J by 8 bases, and 13 bases separated the two germline ends. This CDR3 has 12 residues. The CDR3 sequence is CSVDAGALGYTF. As DNA, the CDR3 is TGCAGCGTTGACGCGGGGGCGTTGGGCTACACCTTC.

The table lists this clonotype with a few counts. The chain joins TRBV29-1 to TRBJ2-5; 7 positions agree with TRBD2. V shed 0 bases, J shed 4 bases, and the junction held 11 bases outside the gene matches. CDR3 size: 16 residues. Germline CDR1 is SQVTM and CDR2 is ANQGSEA. The CDR3 DNA is TGCAGCGTTGAAGATGGGAGGGGAGGAGTGGGAGAGACCCAGTACTTC. Translated, it gives CSVEDGRGGVGETQYF.

The chain joins TRBV5-1 to TRBJ2-7; 7 nucleotides line up with TRBD1. The CDR3 runs to 15 residues. Germline CDR1 and CDR2: SGHRS and YFSETQ. V was clipped by 4 bases and J by 3 bases; unmatched bases: 10. The CDR3 DNA is TGCGCCAGCAGCCTATCAGGGGGTTCTATCTACGAGCAGTACTTC. As protein: CASSLSGGSIYEQYF.

This clonotype was recorded a few times. This chain connects TRBV12-3 or TRBV12-4 to TRBJ1-1; D remains ambiguous. Trimming pared 6 bases from V and 1 base from J, leaving 9 bases between. The CDR3 has 13 amino acids. The CDR3 region is CASSRASNTEAFF. As DNA, the CDR3 is TGTGCCAGCAGCCGGGCATCGAACACTGAAGCTTTCTTT.

The J gene is TRBJ2-3, the V gene TRBV12-3 or TRBV12-4, with TRBD1 matching 8 bases. J gave up 6 bases and V 4 bases, and 6 bases lay outside the gene matches. The CDR3 is 14 amino acids. DNA of the CDR3: TGTGCCAGCAGTTGGGGACAGGCCGGGGATACGCAGTATTTT. Its protein is CASSWGQAGDTQYF.

In DNA form, the CDR3 reads TGTGCCATCACTATGGGACAGGGGTATACGCAGTATTTT. Translating gives CAITMGQGYTQYF. V is TRBV10-3 and J is TRBJ2-3; 10 bases agree with TRBD1. Germline V gene lookup returns CDR1 ENHRY and CDR2 SYGVKD. This CDR3 comprises 13 residues. Trimming removed 7 bases from V and 7 bases from J; junction bases left unmatched: 5.

J is TRBJ2-6 and V is TRBV7-9; 10 positions agree with TRBD1. CDR1 is SEHNR and CDR2 is FQNEAQ in the germline V gene (reference sequence). Trimming took 5 bases from V and 4 from J; bases not matched to a gene: 8. The CDR3 extends over 17 amino acids. Here the CDR3 reads CASSRDRGQRGANVLTF. For the CDR3, the DNA is TGTGCCAGCAGCAGAGACAGGGGGCAACGAGGGGCCAACGTCCTGACTTTC.

This clonotype showed up just once. In DNA, the CDR3 is TGTGCCAGCAGATACGGGACAGGGGGGTTTTTGGAGACCCAGTACTTC. It codes for CASRYGTGGFLETQYF. This chain uses TRBV2 with TRBJ2-5, with TRBD1 identical over 11 bases. The CDR3 loop spans 16 amino acids. The germline V gene encodes CDR1 SNHLY and CDR2 FYNNEI. V gave up 6 bases and J gave up 5 bases; unmatched junction bases: 11.

This clonotype has more than one count but fewer than ten. This chain links TRBV18 with TRBJ2-7; 8 nucleotides agree with TRBD1. The germline V gene encodes CDR1 KGHSH and CDR2 LQKENI. V dropped 8 bases and J dropped 6; count of bases not matched to a gene: 9. The CDR3 is 13 residues long. The CDR3 here is CASEAYTGGEQYV. The CDR3 DNA sequence: TGTGCCAGCGAAGCGTACACAGGGGGCGAGCAGTACGTC.

In its sample, this clonotype was seen a few times. V gene TRBV6-5 combines with J gene TRBJ2-3; 10 nucleotides line up with TRBD1. J gave up 1 base and V 8 bases, and 6 bases lay outside the gene matches. The CDR3 sequence is 15 residues long. From germline, CDR1 is MNHEY and CDR2 SVGAGI. This CDR3 is CASAGQGTGTDTQYF. The CDR3, as DNA: TGTGCCAGCGCGGGACAGGGGACCGGCACAGATACGCAGTATTTT.

This clonotype was counted a few times. V and J are TRBV11-2 and TRBJ2-3; D remains unclear. The CDR3 length is 15 residues. Germline V gene sequence: CDR1 SGHAT, CDR2 FQNNGV. Trimming pared 8 bases from V and 0 bases from J, leaving 15 bases between. CDR3 DNA: TGTGCCAGCGCCTGGCTACCGTTTAGCACAGATACGCAGTATTTT. Translation: CASAWLPFSTDTQYF.

The sample holds a few counts of this clonotype. The CDR3 bases are TGCAGTGCTAGAGGGGTGGGCTACGAGCAGTACGTC. Residues: CSARGVGYEQYV. The gene calls are TRBV20-1 and TRBJ2-7; D gene ambiguous. In germline, CDR1 is DFQATT, CDR2 SNEGSKA (reference sequence). This CDR3 has 12 amino acids. V lost 1 base, J lost 3 bases, and 7 bases lay in between.

This clonotype was counted only a few times. The gene calls are TRBV5-1 and TRBJ1-1; tentatively, D is TRBD1 (6 bases). The V end was cut by 0 bases, the J end by 5 bases, with 17 bases between. The germline gives CDR1 SGHRS, CDR2 YFSETQ. CDR3 size: 16 residues. Here the CDR3 DNA reads TGCGCCAGCAGCTTGGTTGGGGGGGCGTTGAGGACTGAAGCTTTCTTT. Protein sequence: CASSLVGGALRTEAFF. Combining the CDR3 with reference TRBV5-1 and TRBJ1-1 gives the whole variable domain KAGVTQTPRYLIKTRGQQVTLSCSPISGHRSVSWYQQTPGQGLQFLFEYFSETQRNKGNFPGRFSGRQFSNSRSEMNVSTLELGDSALYLCASSLVGGALRTEAFFGQGTRLTVV.

The chain has TRBV2 and TRBJ2-3; D gene unclear. V lost 3 bases to trimming and J lost 6 bases, with 4 bases between them. The CDR3 totals 11 residues. Per germline, CDR1 SNHLY and CDR2 FYNNEI. The CDR3 nucleotides read TGTGCCAGCAGTGACCCCGATACGCAGTATTTT. Its translation: CASSDPDTQYF.

V and J are TRBV29-1 and TRBJ2-7, with D perhaps matching TRBD1 or TRBD2 (5 bases each). Trimming pared 6 bases from V and 3 bases from J, leaving 12 bases between. Germline values: CDR1 SQVTM, CDR2 ANQGSEA. The CDR3 has 12 amino acids. CDR3 protein: CSVRGRDYEQYF. DNA of the CDR3: TGCAGCGTGAGGGGCAGGGACTACGAGCAGTACTTC.

This clonotype has more than one count but fewer than ten. CDR3 DNA: TGTGCCAGCAGCCCAGCGGGGGCCTACGAGCAGTACTTC. Amino acid sequence: CASSPAGAYEQYF. The chain recombines TRBV6-6 with TRBJ2-7, with 8 positions matching TRBD2. The CDR3 spans 13 residues. Trimming cost V 6 bases and J 2 bases; bases outside gene matches: 3. Germline CDR1 MNHNY, CDR2 SVGAGI (reference sequence).

The chain uses TRBV9 and TRBJ2-1, with TRBD2 as a possible D gene (6 bases). CDR3 length: 16 amino acids. Germline-derived CDR1 and CDR2 are SGDLS and YYNGEE. The germline V and J ends were trimmed by 0 bases and 2 bases, with 12 bases remaining between them. The CDR3 DNA sequence: TGTGCCAGCAGCGTAGTGTCGGGGGTTGCCTACAATGAGCAGTTCTTC. It yields the protein CASSVVSGVAYNEQFF.

V usage is TRBV27 and J usage is TRBJ1-4, with a weak D call TRBD1 (6 bases). There are 16 residues in the CDR3. Trimming took off 8 bases at V and 0 bases at J, with 16 bases between the two ends. Germline values: CDR1 MNHEY, CDR2 SMNVEV (reference sequence). The CDR3 region is CASGTIGTATNEKLFF. CDR3 bases: TGTGCCAGCGGGACAATTGGAACAGCAACTAATGAAAAACTGTTTTTT.

CDR3 sequence reads: CASSRQATNEKLFF. Here the CDR3 DNA reads TGCGCCAGCAGTCGACAGGCGACTAATGAAAAACTGTTTTTT. This chain connects TRBV5-1 to TRBJ1-4; tentative D call: TRBD1 (6 bases). The CDR3 extends over 14 amino acids. CDR1 is SGHRS and CDR2 is YFSETQ in the germline V gene. The V end lost 5 bases, the J end lost 2 bases, and 10 bases lay between the germline ends.

The chain joins TRBV23-1 to TRBJ2-3; possibly TRBD2 for D (5 bases). TRBV23-1 is an ORF; its function is uncertain. The CDR3 contains 15 residues. V was trimmed by 3 bases and J by 1 base, leaving 11 bases between them. The CDR3 DNA reads as TGCGCCAGCAGTCAGATCGCGCGGGGCACAGATACGCAGTATTTT. Amino acids: CASSQIARGTDTQYF.

The chain couples TRBV6-5 to TRBJ1-2; TRBD1 matches 9 bases. This CDR3 region has 13 residues. Germline V gene lookup returns CDR1 MNHEY and CDR2 SVGAGI. J was trimmed by 7 bases and V by 2 bases; bases with no gene match: 2. CDR3 sequence (DNA): TGTGCCAGCAGTTACGGGACAGGGCCTGGCTACACCTTC. Translated, it gives CASSYGTGPGYTF.

This clonotype was counted only a few times. The rearrangement joins TRBV6-6 to TRBJ2-3; D unclear. The V end lost 7 bases, the J end lost 3 bases, and 11 bases lay between the germline ends. The germline V gene has CDR1 MNHNY and CDR2 SVGAGI (reference sequence). CDR3 length: 13 residues. The CDR3 loop reads CASTMPSTDTQYF. The CDR3 nucleotides are TGTGCCAGCACCATGCCCAGTACAGATACGCAGTATTTT.

This clonotype was counted at least ten times. The chain is built from TRBV7-6 and TRBJ2-3, with TRBD2 matching 11 bases. J gave up 2 bases and V 2 bases, and 3 bases lay outside the gene matches. Germline V gene sequence: CDR1 SGHVS, CDR2 FNYEAQ. The CDR3 contains 16 residues. The CDR3 nucleotides read TGTGCCAGCAGCTTATCTAGCGGGGGGACCACAGATACGCAGTATTTT. Translation: CASSLSSGGTTDTQYF.